A single sample gave rise to the 10 T cell receptor beta chains below, sequenced in a study. In TCRdb, the 5' RACE reads were re-called with MiXCR into one record per CDR3 protein. Counted here are over 5,000 distinct CDR3 sequences, 52% occurring once; the ten biggest clones make up approximately 3.9%. Input material: memory CD4+ T cells sorted from blood. Stated subset: memory CD4+ T cells, CD4+CD45RO+CD25-. Every receptor here comes from a female donor with breast cancer.

This clonotype was observed a few times. This rearrangement joins TRBV29-1 to TRBJ2-1; 8 nucleotides align to TRBD2. With V trimmed by 3 bases and J by 8 bases, 6 bases remained unmatched. This CDR3 comprises 13 residues. CDR1 is SQVTM and CDR2 is ANQGSEA in the germline V gene. CDR3 sequence: CSVEGLVVHEQFF. CDR3 DNA sequence: TGCAGCGTTGAGGGACTAGTGGTCCATGAGCAGTTCTTC.

V gene TRBV11-3 combines with J gene TRBJ2-7, with D perhaps matching TRBD2 (5 bases). Trimming cost V 5 bases and J 4 bases, with 12 bases left between them. The CDR3 consists of 13 residues. Germline assignment: CDR1 SGHNT and CDR2 YENEEA. CDR3 residues: CASSRVAQYEQYF. In nucleotides, the CDR3 is TGTGCCAGCAGCCGTGTAGCGCAGTACGAGCAGTACTTC.

V and J are TRBV7-3 and TRBJ2-1; D remains unclear. The germline gives CDR1 SGHTA, CDR2 FQGTGA. This CDR3 is built from 13 residues. Trimming shortened V by 4 bases and J by 5 bases, and 9 bases separated the two germline ends. CDR3 DNA sequence: TGTGCCAGCAGCTCCTTTTACGACAATGAGCAGTTCTTC. The encoded protein is CASSSFYDNEQFF. Based on the CDR3 plus reference TRBV7-3 and TRBJ2-1, the full variable domain is GAGVSQTPSNKVTEKGKYVELRCDPISGHTALYWYRQSLGQGPEFLIYFQGTGAADDSGLPNDRFFAVRPEGSVSTLKIQRTERGDSAVYLCASSSFYDNEQFFGPGTRLTVL.

The chain employs TRBV5-5 and TRBJ1-6, with a tentative D call TRBD1 (5 bases). Germline V lookup: CDR1 SGHKS, CDR2 YYEKEE (reference sequence). V lost 4 bases and J lost 0, with 17 bases in between. The CDR3 extends over 18 amino acids. Here the CDR3 reads CASSIAGGQGSYNSPLHF. The CDR3 DNA follows: TGTGCCAGCAGCATCGCGGGGGGTCAGGGCTCCTATAATTCACCCCTCCACTTT.

The V and J genes are TRBV20-1 and TRBJ1-5; D gene ambiguous. V shed 0 bases and J shed 4 bases, with 7 bases lying between them. CDR1 is DFQATT, CDR2 SNEGSKA, per germline (reference sequence). The CDR3 is 13 amino acids. CDR3 in amino acids: CSARDTGNQPQHF. The CDR3 region has the DNA TGCAGTGCTAGAGATACGGGGAATCAGCCCCAGCATTTT.

The chain carries TRBV7-3 and TRBJ2-7; TRBD1 agrees at 7 bases. CDR1 and CDR2 from the germline V gene are SGHTA and FQGTGA. The CDR3 runs 13 residues. V was pared by 3 bases and J by 4 bases, with 3 bases of the junction left unmatched. The CDR3, as DNA: TGTGCCAGCAGCTTCGACAGGGATTACGAGCAGTACTTC. Its protein is CASSFDRDYEQYF.

J is TRBJ2-3 and V is TRBV7-2, with 10 bases identical to TRBD2. The J segment lost 0 bases and the V segment lost 3 bases, leaving 0 bases of the junction unmatched. There are 15 residues in the CDR3. The germline V gene encodes CDR1 SGHTA and CDR2 FQGNSA. The DNA for the CDR3 is TGTGCCAGCAGCTTGACTAGCGGGAGCACAGATACGCAGTATTTT. Its protein product is CASSLTSGSTDTQYF.

Within the sample, this clonotype is large. The CDR3, as DNA: TGCGCCAGCGCCCGGGAGGGGAGGGGGAGTAACACTGAAGCTTTCTTT. This gives the protein CASAREGRGSNTEAFF. The chain uses TRBV5-1 and TRBJ1-1; the D gene is possibly TRBD1 (6 bases). There are 16 residues in the CDR3. The V gene's germline CDR1 is SGHRS and CDR2 YFSETQ. Trimming left V 7 bases short and J 2 bases short, with 21 bases between.

About this clonotype itself: This could be a read error, since a much larger clone is one nucleotide away. This sequence joins TRBV20-1 and TRBJ1-1; unclear D gene. The CDR3 spans 14 residues. Germline-derived CDR1 and CDR2 are DFQATT and SNEGSKA (reference sequence). The CDR3 sequence: CSTSLWPGNTEAFF. The CDR3 DNA follows: TGCAGTACTAGTCTCTGGCCGGGGAACACTGAAGCTTTCTTT.

The V call is TRBV7-8, the J call TRBJ2-7; D is unresolved. CDR3 size: 14 residues. V was clipped by 6 bases and J by 3 bases, with 15 bases between them. The germline V gene encodes CDR1 SGHVS and CDR2 FQNEAQ. The CDR3 coding sequence is TGTGCCAGCAGTCGCAGCAGGAGAAACTACGAGCAGTACTTC. Its protein product is CASSRSRRNYEQYF.